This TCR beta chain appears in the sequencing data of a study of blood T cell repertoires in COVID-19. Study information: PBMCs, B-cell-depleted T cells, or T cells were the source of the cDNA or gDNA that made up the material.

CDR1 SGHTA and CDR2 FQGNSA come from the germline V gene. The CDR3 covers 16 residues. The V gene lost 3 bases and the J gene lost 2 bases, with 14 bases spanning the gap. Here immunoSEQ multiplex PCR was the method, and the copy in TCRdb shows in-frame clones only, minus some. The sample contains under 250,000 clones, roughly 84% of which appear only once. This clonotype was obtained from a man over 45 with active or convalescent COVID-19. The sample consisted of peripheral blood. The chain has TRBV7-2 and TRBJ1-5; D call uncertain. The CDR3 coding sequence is TGTGCCAGCAGCTTCCCGCGGGGTGGACGCAATCAGCCCCAGCATTTT. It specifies CASSFPRGGRNQPQHF. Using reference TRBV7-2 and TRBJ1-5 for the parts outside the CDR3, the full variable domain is GAGVSQSPSNKVTEKGKDVELRCDPISGHTALYWYRQSLGQGLEFLIYFQGNSAPDKSGLPSDRFSAERTGGSVSTLTIQRTQQEDSAVYLCASSFPRGGRNQPQHFGDGTRLSIL.